These T cell receptor beta chains were read from a single sample in a study of T cells after yellow fever vaccination. MiXCR, run by TCRdb on the 5' RACE reads, gives a single entry per CDR3 protein. The repertoire holds 150,000 to 200,000 distinct CDR3 sequences, with around 9.7% as singletons. This sample comprised CD8+ T cells sorted from PBMCs, obtained 45 days after the yellow fever booster vaccination. The receptors originated from a young man who received the YFV17D yellow fever vaccine. CDR3s include the opening cysteine and the closing phenylalanine or tryptophan. Each record gives: CDR3 length, V gene, CDR3 protein.

cdr3_length: 16; v_call: TRBV19; cdr3_aa: CASSTIPVLGDSPLHF
cdr3_length: 12; v_call: TRBV5-1; cdr3_aa: CASSFDGYEQYF
cdr3_length: 13; v_call: TRBV6-5; cdr3_aa: CASSYLGPGELFF
cdr3_length: 15; v_call: TRBV7-2; cdr3_aa: CASSLTGGYPREQFF
cdr3_length: 12; v_call: TRBV20-1; cdr3_aa: CSAPTGGNIQYF
cdr3_length: 15; v_call: TRBV20-1; cdr3_aa: CSARDLFDSQETQYF
cdr3_length: 18; v_call: TRBV6-5; cdr3_aa: CASSTTQGLAIYTDTQYF
cdr3_length: 17; v_call: TRBV19; cdr3_aa: CASSILGTGGDGYGYTF
cdr3_length: 15; v_call: TRBV6-6; cdr3_aa: CASSYSDRDSHGYTF
cdr3_length: 15; v_call: TRBV5-5; cdr3_aa: CASSLLTAELIVQYF
cdr3_length: 15; v_call: TRBV5-1; cdr3_aa: CASSLGITGLDIQYF
cdr3_length: 13; v_call: TRBV20-1; cdr3_aa: CSAVEGGSYEQYF
cdr3_length: 15; v_call: TRBV12-3/TRBV12-4; cdr3_aa: CASSLKAGRYNEQFF
cdr3_length: 16; v_call: TRBV4-2; cdr3_aa: CASSHQDRANTGELFF
cdr3_length: 15; v_call: TRBV29-1; cdr3_aa: CSVEGWTGNTGELFF
cdr3_length: 14; v_call: TRBV20-1; cdr3_aa: CSAVPGGPTDTQYF
cdr3_length: 14; v_call: TRBV12-3/TRBV12-4; cdr3_aa: CASSRRPAGTEAFF
cdr3_length: 16; v_call: TRBV4-2; cdr3_aa: CASSQDKSGGYNEQFF
cdr3_length: 13; v_call: TRBV27; cdr3_aa: CASTWGPQETQYF
cdr3_length: 13; v_call: TRBV7-9; cdr3_aa: CASSPFQGNEQFF
cdr3_length: 15; v_call: TRBV19; cdr3_aa: CASSSGLAIQETQYF
cdr3_length: 16; v_call: TRBV7-9; cdr3_aa: CASSSSLAGVFGTQYF
cdr3_length: 15; v_call: TRBV4-1; cdr3_aa: CASSQADGSKNIQYF
cdr3_length: 15; v_call: TRBV6-1; cdr3_aa: CASEDQQGLSEKLFF
cdr3_length: 15; v_call: TRBV20-1; cdr3_aa: CSARDRRVDTGELFF
cdr3_length: 13; v_call: TRBV6-2/TRBV6-3; cdr3_aa: CASVTAASYGYTF
cdr3_length: 14; v_call: TRBV9; cdr3_aa: CASSRSDELDTQYF
cdr3_length: 14; v_call: TRBV12-3/TRBV12-4; cdr3_aa: CASSLAWTADGYTF
cdr3_length: 17; v_call: TRBV6-5; cdr3_aa: CASSYSPDDRATDTQYF
cdr3_length: 19; v_call: TRBV7-2; cdr3_aa: CASSWPVTSGGLGTGELFF
cdr3_length: 15; v_call: TRBV6-4; cdr3_aa: CASSDGGASTDTQYF
cdr3_length: 15; v_call: TRBV12-3/TRBV12-4; cdr3_aa: CASSLVGLARETQYF
cdr3_length: 16; v_call: TRBV6-5; cdr3_aa: CASSYSGRGYNSPLHF
cdr3_length: 17; v_call: TRBV10-3; cdr3_aa: CAISDVTGDANSYEQYF
cdr3_length: 15; v_call: TRBV12-3/TRBV12-4; cdr3_aa: CASSLLLAGDETQYF
cdr3_length: 13; v_call: TRBV20-1; cdr3_aa: CSARIAGDQPQHF
cdr3_length: 15; v_call: TRBV20-1; cdr3_aa: CSADQYIVDPYGYTF
cdr3_length: 12; v_call: TRBV25-1; cdr3_aa: CASSDWQGGYTF
cdr3_length: 13; v_call: TRBV4-1; cdr3_aa: CASSHPEDQPQHF
cdr3_length: 14; v_call: TRBV6-2/TRBV6-3; cdr3_aa: CASSPWTITDTQYF
cdr3_length: 15; v_call: TRBV5-6; cdr3_aa: CASSLSLAGGTEAFF
cdr3_length: 20; v_call: TRBV4-3; cdr3_aa: CASSQDQLAGGLDNWFWQFF
cdr3_length: 13; v_call: TRBV6-1; cdr3_aa: CATTARNGEKLFF
cdr3_length: 19; v_call: TRBV3-1; cdr3_aa: CASSQALTRVQGSYNEQFF
cdr3_length: 14; v_call: TRBV5-6; cdr3_aa: CASSTGQGVETQYF
cdr3_length: 15; v_call: TRBV20-1; cdr3_aa: CSARVRNRGDQPQHF
cdr3_length: 14; v_call: TRBV9; cdr3_aa: CASSVDRATDTQYF
cdr3_length: 16; v_call: TRBV5-6; cdr3_aa: CASSPDREDYAGELFF
cdr3_length: 15; v_call: TRBV7-2; cdr3_aa: CASSLTGVWNEKLFF
cdr3_length: 15; v_call: TRBV7-9; cdr3_aa: CASSLGQGSNQPQHF
cdr3_length: 15; v_call: TRBV20-1; cdr3_aa: CSARDLGGLTDTQYF
cdr3_length: 14; v_call: TRBV6-2/TRBV6-3; cdr3_aa: CAGHGTADNSPLHF
cdr3_length: 16; v_call: TRBV27; cdr3_aa: CASSELGGGATDTQYF
cdr3_length: 15; v_call: TRBV7-8; cdr3_aa: CASSLTPGTGYGYTF
cdr3_length: 11; v_call: TRBV7-9; cdr3_aa: CASSLGSGYTF
cdr3_length: 14; v_call: TRBV9; cdr3_aa: CASSVSGGQETQYF
cdr3_length: 15; v_call: TRBV12-3/TRBV12-4; cdr3_aa: CASSRRQLQNPEQYF